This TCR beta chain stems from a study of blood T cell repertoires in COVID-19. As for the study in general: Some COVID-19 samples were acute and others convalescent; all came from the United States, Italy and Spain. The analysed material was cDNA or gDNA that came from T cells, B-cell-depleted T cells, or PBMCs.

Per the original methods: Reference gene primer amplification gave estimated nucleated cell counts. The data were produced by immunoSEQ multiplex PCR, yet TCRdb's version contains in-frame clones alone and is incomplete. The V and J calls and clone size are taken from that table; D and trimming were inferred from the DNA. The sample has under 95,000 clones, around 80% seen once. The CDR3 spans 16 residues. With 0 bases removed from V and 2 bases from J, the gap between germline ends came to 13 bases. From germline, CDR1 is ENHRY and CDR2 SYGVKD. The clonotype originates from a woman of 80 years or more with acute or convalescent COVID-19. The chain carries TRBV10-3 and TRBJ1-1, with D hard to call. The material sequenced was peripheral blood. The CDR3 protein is CAISESRGGTNTEAFF. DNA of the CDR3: TGTGCCATCAGTGAGTCGCGGGGAGGTACTAACACTGAAGCTTTCTTT.